This T cell receptor beta chain derives from a study of cytomegalovirus exposure and HLA in healthy donors. Study-wide results and caveats: As a later analysis showed, a missense DCLRE1C variant was linked to trimming of TCR beta V- and J-genes. A later analysis reportedly found fewer N-insertions in an Asian-associated ancestry cluster than the approximately 700-donor mean. Cytomegalovirus status was reportedly diagnosed by the classifier with high sensitivity and specificity.

A single count supports this clone. Its antigen is as yet unknown. While unrecorded immune exposures were likely, the donors were nominally healthy when sampled. It was with 60 Vbeta and 13 Jbeta primers that the PCR ran. Sequencing used immunoSEQ multiplex PCR; TCRdb keeps in-frame clones, though not all of them. Of some 130,000 clones listed, 80% are singletons. V dropped 5 bases and J dropped 4 bases, with 8 bases sitting between them. The CDR3 has 12 residues. In germline, CDR1 is SEHNR, CDR2 FQNEAQ (reference sequence). Sequenced: PBMCs. The TCR originated in a man in his forties in good health and CMV-seronegative. The chain combines TRBV7-9 with TRBJ1-2; no clear D. The chain's CDR3 is CASSPFRYGYTF. CDR3 sequence (DNA): TGTGCCAGCAGCCCCTTCCGCTATGGCTACACCTTC.